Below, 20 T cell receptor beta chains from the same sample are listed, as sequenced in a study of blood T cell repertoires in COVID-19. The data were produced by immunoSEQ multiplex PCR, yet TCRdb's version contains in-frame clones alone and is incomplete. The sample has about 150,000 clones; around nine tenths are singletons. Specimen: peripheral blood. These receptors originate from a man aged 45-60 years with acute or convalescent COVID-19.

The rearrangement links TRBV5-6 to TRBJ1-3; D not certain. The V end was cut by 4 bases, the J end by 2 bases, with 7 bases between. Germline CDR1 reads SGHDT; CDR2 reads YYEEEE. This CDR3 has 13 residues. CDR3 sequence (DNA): TGTGCCAGCAGCCGTACTACTGGAAACACCATATATTTT. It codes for CASSRTTGNTIYF.

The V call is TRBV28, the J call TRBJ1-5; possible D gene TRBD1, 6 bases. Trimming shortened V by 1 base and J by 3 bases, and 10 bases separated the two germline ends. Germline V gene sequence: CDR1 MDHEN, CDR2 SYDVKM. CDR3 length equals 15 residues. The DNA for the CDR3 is TGTGCCAGCAGTTTATCACAGGGATCCAATCAGCCCCAGCATTTT. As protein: CASSLSQGSNQPQHF.

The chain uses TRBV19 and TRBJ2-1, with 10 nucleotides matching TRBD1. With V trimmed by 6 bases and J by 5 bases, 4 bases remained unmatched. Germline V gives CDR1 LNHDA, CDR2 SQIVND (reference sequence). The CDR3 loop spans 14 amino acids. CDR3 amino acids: CASRGQGLNNEQFF. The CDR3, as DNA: TGTGCCAGTAGGGGACAGGGGCTCAACAATGAGCAGTTCTTC.

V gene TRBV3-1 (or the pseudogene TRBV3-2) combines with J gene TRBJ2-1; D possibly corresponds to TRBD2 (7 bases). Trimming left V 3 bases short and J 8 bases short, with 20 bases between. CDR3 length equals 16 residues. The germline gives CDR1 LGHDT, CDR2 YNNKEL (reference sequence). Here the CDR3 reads CASSHPTGGPADEQFF. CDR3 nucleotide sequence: TGTGCCAGCAGCCACCCAACCGGGGGGCCGGCCGATGAGCAGTTCTTC.

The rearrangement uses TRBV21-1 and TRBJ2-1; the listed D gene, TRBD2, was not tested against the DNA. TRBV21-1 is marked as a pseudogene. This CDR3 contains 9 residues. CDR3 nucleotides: TGTGCCACCCCGAATGAGCAGTTCTTC. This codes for CATPNEQFF.

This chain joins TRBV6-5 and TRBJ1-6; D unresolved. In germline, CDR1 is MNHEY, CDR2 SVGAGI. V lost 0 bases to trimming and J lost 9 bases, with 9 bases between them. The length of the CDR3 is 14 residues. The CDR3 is CASSYSYESSPLHF. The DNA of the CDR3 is TGTGCCAGCAGTTACTCGTACGAGTCTTCACCCCTCCACTTT.

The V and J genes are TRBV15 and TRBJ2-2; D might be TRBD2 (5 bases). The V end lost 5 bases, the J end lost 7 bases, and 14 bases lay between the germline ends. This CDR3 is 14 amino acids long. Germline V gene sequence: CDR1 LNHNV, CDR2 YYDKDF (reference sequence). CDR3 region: CATSPSRALGELFF. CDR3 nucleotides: TGTGCCACCAGCCCTTCGCGGGCCCTCGGGGAGCTGTTTTTT.

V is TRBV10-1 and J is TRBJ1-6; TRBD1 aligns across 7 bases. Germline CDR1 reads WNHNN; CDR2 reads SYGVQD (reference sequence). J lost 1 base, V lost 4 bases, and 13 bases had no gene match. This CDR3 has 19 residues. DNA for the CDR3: TGCGCCAGCAGTGTAGGACAGGCCCGTCTGGGGTCCTATAATTCACCCCTCCACTTT. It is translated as CASSVGQARLGSYNSPLHF.

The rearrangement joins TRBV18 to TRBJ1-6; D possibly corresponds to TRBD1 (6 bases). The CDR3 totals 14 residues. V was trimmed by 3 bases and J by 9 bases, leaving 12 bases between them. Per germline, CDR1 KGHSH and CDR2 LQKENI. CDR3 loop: CASSPGALSSPLHF. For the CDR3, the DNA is TGTGCCAGCTCACCGGGGGCCCTTTCTTCACCCCTCCACTTT. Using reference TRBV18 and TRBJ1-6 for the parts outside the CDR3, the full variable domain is NAGVMQNPRHLVRRRGQEARLRCSPMKGHSHVYWYRQLPEEGLKFMVYLQKENIIDESGMPKERFSAEFPKEGPSILRIQQVVRGDSAAYFCASSPGALSSPLHFGNGTRLTVT.

CDR3 loop: CASRDRTNTGELFF. CDR3 nucleotide sequence: TGTGCCAGTAGGGACAGGACGAACACCGGGGAGCTGTTTTTT. The chain combines TRBV19 with TRBJ2-2, with TRBD1 matching 7 bases. The CDR3 totals 14 residues. CDR1 and CDR2 from the germline V gene are LNHDA and SQIVND (reference sequence). The ends lost 6 bases at V and 0 bases at J; junction bases unmatched: 1. Filled out from reference TRBV19 and TRBJ2-2, the complete variable domain reads DGGITQSPKYLFRKEGQNVTLSCEQNLNHDAMYWYRQDPGQGLRLIYYSQIVNDFQKGDIAEGYSVSREKKESFPLTVTSAQKNPTAFYLCASRDRTNTGELFFGEGSRLTVL.

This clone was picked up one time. CDR3 coding DNA: TGTGCCAGCAGATCTCAGACAGGGGACTATGGCTACACCTTC. Its translation is CASRSQTGDYGYTF. The genes are TRBV25-1 and TRBJ1-2; 8 nucleotides agree with TRBD1. This CDR3 has 14 amino acids. With V trimmed by 6 bases and J by 3 bases, 6 bases remained unmatched. The V gene's germline CDR1 is MGHDK and CDR2 SYGVNS.

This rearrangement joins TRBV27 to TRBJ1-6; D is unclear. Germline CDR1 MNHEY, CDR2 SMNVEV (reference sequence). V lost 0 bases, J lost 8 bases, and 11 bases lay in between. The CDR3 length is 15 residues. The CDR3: CASSLSWSADSPLHF. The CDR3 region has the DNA TGTGCCAGCAGTTTATCTTGGTCCGCGGATTCACCCCTCCACTTT.

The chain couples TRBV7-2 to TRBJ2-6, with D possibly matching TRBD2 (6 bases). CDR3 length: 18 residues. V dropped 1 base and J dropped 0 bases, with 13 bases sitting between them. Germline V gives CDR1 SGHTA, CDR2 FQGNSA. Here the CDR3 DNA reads TGTGCCAGCAGCTTAGTCGCGGGACGTCGCTCTGGGGCCAACGTCCTGACTTTC. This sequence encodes CASSLVAGRRSGANVLTF.

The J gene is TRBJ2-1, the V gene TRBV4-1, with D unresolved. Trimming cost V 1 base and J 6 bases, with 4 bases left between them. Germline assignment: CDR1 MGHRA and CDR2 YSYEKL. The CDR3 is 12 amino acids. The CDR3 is CASSQGGNEQFF. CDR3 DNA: TGCGCCAGCAGCCAAGGAGGCAATGAGCAGTTCTTC.

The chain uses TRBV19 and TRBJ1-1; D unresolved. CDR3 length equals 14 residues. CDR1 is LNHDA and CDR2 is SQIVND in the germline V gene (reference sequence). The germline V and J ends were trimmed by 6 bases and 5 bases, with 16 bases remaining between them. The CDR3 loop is CASRTSPGGTEAFF. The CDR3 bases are TGTGCCAGTAGGACCAGCCCCGGAGGGACTGAAGCTTTCTTT.

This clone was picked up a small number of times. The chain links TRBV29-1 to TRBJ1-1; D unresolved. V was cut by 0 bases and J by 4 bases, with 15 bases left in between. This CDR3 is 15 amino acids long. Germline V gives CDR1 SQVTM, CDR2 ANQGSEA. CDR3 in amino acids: CSVEEVGLGGTEAFF. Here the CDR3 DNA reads TGCAGCGTTGAAGAGGTCGGACTCGGCGGCACTGAAGCTTTCTTT. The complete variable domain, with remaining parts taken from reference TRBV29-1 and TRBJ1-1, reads SAVISQKPSRDICQRGTSLTIQCQVDSQVTMMFWYRQQPGQSLTLIATANQGSEATYESGFVIDKFPISRPNLTFSTLTVSNMSPEDSSIYLCSVEEVGLGGTEAFFGQGTRLTVV.

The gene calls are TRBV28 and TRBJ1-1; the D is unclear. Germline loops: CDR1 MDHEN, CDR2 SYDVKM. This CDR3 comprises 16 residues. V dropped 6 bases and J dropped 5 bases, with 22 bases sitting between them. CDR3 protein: CASSQRPRVFATEAFF. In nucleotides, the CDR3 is TGTGCCAGCAGCCAACGCCCCCGGGTTTTCGCGACTGAAGCTTTCTTT.

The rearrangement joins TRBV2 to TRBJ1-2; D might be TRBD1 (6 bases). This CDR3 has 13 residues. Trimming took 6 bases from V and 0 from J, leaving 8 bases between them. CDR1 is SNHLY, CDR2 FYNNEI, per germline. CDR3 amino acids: CASRGQTNYGYTF. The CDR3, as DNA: TGTGCCAGCAGAGGACAGACTAACTATGGCTACACCTTC.

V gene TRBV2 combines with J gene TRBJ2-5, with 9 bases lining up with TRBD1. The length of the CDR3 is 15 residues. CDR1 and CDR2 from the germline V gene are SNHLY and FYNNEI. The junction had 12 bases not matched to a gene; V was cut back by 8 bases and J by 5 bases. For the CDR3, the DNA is TGTGCCAGCTGTGGGGGGACAGGGTTTTGGGAGACCCAGTACTTC. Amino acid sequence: CASCGGTGFWETQYF.

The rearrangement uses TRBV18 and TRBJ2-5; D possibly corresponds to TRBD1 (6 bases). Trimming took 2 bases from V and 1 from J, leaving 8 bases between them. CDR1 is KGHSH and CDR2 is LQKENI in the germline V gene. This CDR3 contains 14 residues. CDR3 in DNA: TGTGCCAGCTCACCAGGGACAACCCAAGAGACCCAGTACTTC. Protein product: CASSPGTTQETQYF.